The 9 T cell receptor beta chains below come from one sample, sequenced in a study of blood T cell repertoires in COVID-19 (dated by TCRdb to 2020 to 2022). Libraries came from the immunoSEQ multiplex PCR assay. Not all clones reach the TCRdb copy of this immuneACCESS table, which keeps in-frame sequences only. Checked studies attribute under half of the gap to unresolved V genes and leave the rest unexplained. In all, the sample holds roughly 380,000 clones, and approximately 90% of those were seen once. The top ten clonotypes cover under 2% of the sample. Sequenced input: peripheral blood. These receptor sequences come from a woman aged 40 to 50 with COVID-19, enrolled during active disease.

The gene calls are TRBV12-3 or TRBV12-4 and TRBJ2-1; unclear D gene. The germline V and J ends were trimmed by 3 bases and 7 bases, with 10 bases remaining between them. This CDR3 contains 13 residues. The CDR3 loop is CASSFSGSNEQFF. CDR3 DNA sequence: TGTGCCAGCAGTTTTTCGGGTTCGAATGAGCAGTTCTTC.

CDR3 amino acids: CASSLGQGASEQYF. The DNA of the CDR3 is TGTGCCAGCAGTTTAGGGCAGGGGGCTAGCGAGCAGTACTTC. The chain has TRBV28 and TRBJ2-7; 8 bases line up with TRBD1. CDR3 length: 14 amino acids. The ends lost 2 bases at V and 6 bases at J; junction bases unmatched: 6. Germline V gene sequence: CDR1 MDHEN, CDR2 SYDVKM.

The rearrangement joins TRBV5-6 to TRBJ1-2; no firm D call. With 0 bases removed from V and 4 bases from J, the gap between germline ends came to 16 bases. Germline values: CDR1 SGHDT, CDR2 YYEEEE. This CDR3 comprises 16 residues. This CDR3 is CASSLDQRGEAYGYTF. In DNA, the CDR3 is TGTGCCAGCAGCTTGGACCAGCGGGGAGAAGCCTATGGCTACACCTTC.

The CDR3 DNA reads as TGTGCCAGCGGCAGGGGGGATTACGAGCAGTACTTC. Translated, it gives CASGRGDYEQYF. The chain links TRBV7-3 to TRBJ2-7; perhaps TRBD1 as D (7 bases). Germline lookup yields CDR1 SGHTA and CDR2 FQGTGA. The CDR3 totals 12 residues. The ends were cut back, 8 bases at V and 4 bases at J, with 12 bases in the middle.

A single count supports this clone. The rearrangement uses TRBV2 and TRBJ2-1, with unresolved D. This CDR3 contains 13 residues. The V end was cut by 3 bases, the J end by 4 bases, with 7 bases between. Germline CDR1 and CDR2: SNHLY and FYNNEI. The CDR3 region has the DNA TGTGCCAGCAGTGACAGGCAGTACAATGAGCAGTTCTTC. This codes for CASSDRQYNEQFF.

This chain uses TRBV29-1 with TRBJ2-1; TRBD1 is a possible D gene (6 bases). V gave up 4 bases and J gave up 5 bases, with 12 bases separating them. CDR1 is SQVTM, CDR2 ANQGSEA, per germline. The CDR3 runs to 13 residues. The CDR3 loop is CSVAGAADNEQFF. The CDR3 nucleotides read TGCAGCGTTGCAGGGGCAGCAGACAATGAGCAGTTCTTC.

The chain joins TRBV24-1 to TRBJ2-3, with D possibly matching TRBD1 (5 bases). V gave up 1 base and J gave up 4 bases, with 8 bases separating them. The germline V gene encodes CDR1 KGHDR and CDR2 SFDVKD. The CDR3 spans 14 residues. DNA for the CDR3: TGTGCCACCAGTGATTTCTGGGGCCCAGATACGCAGTATTTT. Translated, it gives CATSDFWGPDTQYF.

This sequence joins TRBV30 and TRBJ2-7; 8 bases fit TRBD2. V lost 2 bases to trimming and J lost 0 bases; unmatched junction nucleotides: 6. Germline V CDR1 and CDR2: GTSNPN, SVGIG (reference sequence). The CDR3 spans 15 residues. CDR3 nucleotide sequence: TGTGCCTGGAGTCCACCTACTAGCGGCTCCTACGAGCAGTACTTC. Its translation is CAWSPPTSGSYEQYF.

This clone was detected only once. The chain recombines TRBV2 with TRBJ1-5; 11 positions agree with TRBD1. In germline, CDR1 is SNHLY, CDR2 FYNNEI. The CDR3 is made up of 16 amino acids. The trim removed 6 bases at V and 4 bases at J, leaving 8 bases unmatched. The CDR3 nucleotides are TGTGCCAGCAGGGGGGACAGGGGGTTTGCTAATCAGCCCCAGCATTTT. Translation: CASRGDRGFANQPQHF.